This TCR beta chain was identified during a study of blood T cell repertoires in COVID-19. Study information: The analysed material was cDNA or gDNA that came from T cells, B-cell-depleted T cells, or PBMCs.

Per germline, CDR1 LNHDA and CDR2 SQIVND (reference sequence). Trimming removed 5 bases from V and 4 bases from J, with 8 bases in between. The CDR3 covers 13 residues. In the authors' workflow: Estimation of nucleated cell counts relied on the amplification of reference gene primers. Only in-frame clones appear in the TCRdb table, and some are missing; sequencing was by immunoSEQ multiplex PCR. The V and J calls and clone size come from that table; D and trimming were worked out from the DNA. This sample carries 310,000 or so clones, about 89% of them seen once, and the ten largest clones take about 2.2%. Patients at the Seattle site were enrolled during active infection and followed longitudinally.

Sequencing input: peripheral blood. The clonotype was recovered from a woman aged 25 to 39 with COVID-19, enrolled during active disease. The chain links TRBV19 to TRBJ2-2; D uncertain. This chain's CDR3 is CASSLTPTGELFF. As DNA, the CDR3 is TGTGCCAGTAGTTTAACTCCCACCGGGGAGCTGTTTTTT.